This entry features one T cell receptor (beta chain) sequence. Its antigen has not been determined. No clone much larger than this one lies a single base away; base qualities are absent. The data were taken from a study of blood T cell repertoires in COVID-19 (dated by TCRdb to about 2020). Study-level background: Collaborator samples came from the United States, Italy and Spain and covered acute and convalescent phases of COVID-19. The material from the prospective study consisted of cDNA or gDNA derived from T cells, B-cell-depleted T cells, or PBMCs. Deeply sampled blood TCRbeta repertoires from subjects exposed to, actively infected with, or recovered from COVID-19 were included in the dataset. A freely available public database, intended as a resource for researchers studying the immune response to SARS-CoV-2, is where the repertoires were released. The samples were drawn from two sources: the first 160 participants of the ongoing ImmuneRACE study, and 950 to 1,500 subjects contributed by 6 global collaborators. A de-identified subject ID, COVID-19 status, age in years and sex were almost always included in the sample metadata. Where HLA class I and class II types were available, the types were taken from metadata supplied by the sample provider, not from assay-based typing. General study outcomes and caveats: The amount of clinical and demographic metadata varied by source and participant and was provided uncurated.

The collaborating institutions used their own protocols to collect whole blood in K2EDTA tubes. For TCRbeta analysis, collaborators shipped samples as frozen whole blood, isolated PBMCs, or DNA extracted from either of those sample types. TCRbeta CDR3 regions were amplified from genomic DNA using the immunoSEQ Assay, a bias-controlled multiplex PCR. Concerning the study's data processing: Nucleated cell counts per sample were estimated from amplification of reference gene primers within the assay. To quantify the absolute abundance of each unique TCRbeta CDR3 rearrangement, sequence reads were collapsed and filtered. Productive Simpson clonality was computed per sample as the square root of Simpson's diversity index over productive rearrangements. TCRdb limited this immuneACCESS table to in-frame rearrangements with V and J called. A share of clones is missing; checked studies link under half to unresolved V genes, and the rest is unexplained. The V and J calls and clone size come from that table; D and trimming were worked out from the DNA. In this sample the table shows 30,000 to 40,000 clones, 80% of which occur a single time. About 15% of the sample comes from the top ten.

Input material: peripheral blood. The sequence was obtained from an older woman with acute or convalescent COVID-19.

The sequenced DNA: TGTGCCAGCAGTACCGAGCGGGATACCCTCAATGAGCAGTTCTTC. It specifies CASSTERDTLNEQFF. The chain employs TRBV27 and TRBJ2-1, and 7 bases in between align with TRBD2. CDR1 and CDR2 are read off the germline V gene (reference sequence) as MNHEY and SMNVEV. Trimming removed 5 bases from V and 6 bases from J; the gene matches leave 10 bases unexplained. Reading from cysteine to phenylalanine, the CDR3 counts 15 amino acids. Only CDR3 DNA remains: 45 bases, in frame from the first base.